Described below is a single T cell receptor (beta chain) sequence and its context. Its cognate antigen has yet to be identified. Per-base quality was not reported, and no clone a single base away is much larger than it. These data come from a study of shared clonotypes between healthy human individuals (TCRdb year 2020). With regard to the full study: Three men and a couple of women, aged 18 to 49 years, made up the cohort. For each donor, CD4 naive and CD4 memory were each given three plates, CD8 naive was given two plates, and CD8 memory was given one plate. Between about 0.85 and 8.9 billion PBMCs per donor were obtained by leukapheresis. To estimate repertoire size and how much clonotype sharing occurs between individuals, the study deeply sequenced the blood TCR repertoires of several healthy adults. Different laboratories and diverse techniques were used to prepare libraries and sequence TCR repertoires, to increase sequencing depth and limit assay-specific biases.

The CDR3, cysteine through phenylalanine, is 14 amino acids long. The read is trimmed to its CDR3 DNA, 42 bases read in frame from base 1. The trim is 1 base for V and 2 bases for J, with a gap of 6 bases between the germline ends. Taken from the germline V gene, the CDR1 and CDR2 loops are SGHAT and FQNNGV. Healthy HIV-negative adults with no recently reported acute infections or vaccinations were included as donors. Every donor was a Caucasian adult residing in Nashville, Tennessee, USA. CD4+ T cells were enriched through magnetic negative selection, after which naive cells were positively selected on CD45RA and the remaining negative fraction served as the memory subset. Blood was obtained by leukapheresis, after which PBMCs were separated by Ficoll-Histopaque density gradient centrifugation and cryopreserved in liquid nitrogen vapor phase. Analytical flow cytometry was used to check the purity and quantity of each magnetically sorted T cell population. From each sorted fraction, genomic DNA was isolated and quantified by UV absorbance on a Nanodrop 2000c.

Results the study describes overall, beyond this receptor: The small number of donors limited the genetic and exposure-history diversity represented. Estimated clonotype richness was generally larger for naive than for memory subsets. When several donors were compared, the shared fraction of clonotypes was roughly 4.8% for naive CD4, around 4% for naive CD8, roughly 2.5% for memory CD4, and 0.4% for memory CD8. Based on pairwise subsampling, the degree of clonotype sharing among donors was expected to be affected by sequencing depth. Clonotypes shared by all four sorted-subset donors showed higher generation probabilities than non-shared clonotypes. Incomplete sequencing was indicated by rarefaction of sorted-subset datasets, despite the large sequencing depth. Sampling was restricted to blood, and TCR repertoires in tissue are likely to differ from TCR repertoires in blood.

Using the deep immunoSEQ assay, multiplex PCR amplified TCR CDR3 regions from genomic DNA. Extracted genomic DNA from each cell subset was spread evenly across all wells of several immunoSEQ 96-well plates, with each plate serving as a replicate. For sorted subsets, 200 to 250 ng genomic DNA, equal to approximately 30,000 T cell genomes, was loaded into each replicate PCR. Purified libraries were measured with a Qubit 3.0 fluorometer, size-checked on a Bioanalyzer 2100, and measured again with the KAPA Library Quantification kit. Every immunoSEQ 96-well plate was sequenced on a dedicated single-read 150-cycle Illumina NextSeq 550 flow cell. In the authors' own workflow: Because the immunoSEQ output included only junctional sequences and no quality scores, the filtering could not be the same as the filtering used for full-length reads. To assign V/J genes and CDR3, sequences were annotated against IMGT germline references using PyIR, a Python wrapper for IgBLAST v1.9. Reads were removed for weak V/J assignments (E-value above 1e-6), missing CDR3, stop codons, out-of-frame junctions, or ambiguous translated residues. V3J clonotypes were defined as sequences sharing the same inferred V gene, J gene, and CDR3 amino acid sequence. To compute the percentage overlap between repertoires, the number of shared unique clonotypes was divided by the size of the smaller repertoire. Richness of each repertoire was evaluated using RTK rarefaction, the Chao1 estimator, and Recon v2.1 estimates of unobserved clonotypes. For all TCRbeta clonotypes obtained by the gDNA method from a few donors, generation probabilities were computed with OLGA. TCRdb re-hosts the immuneACCESS table, in-frame sequences only. Its copies lack some clones; in the studies checked, an unresolved V gene accounts for under half of them, and the cause for the rest is not known. V and J calls and clone size are those listed in that table; D and trimming were worked out from the DNA. This sample is represented by 2 million to 2.5 million clones; around 95% of them were singletons. The ten largest clonotypes hold 0.13% of the sample.

This receptor chain uses TRBV11-2 and TRBJ2-4; the D gene remains uncertain. The sequence derives from a young man in good health. The sequenced sample consisted of naive CD4+ T cells sorted from blood. The cell subset or site tag for this specimen amounts to: CD45RA+ positively selected. The CDR3 reads as follows: CASSLGGPKNIQYF. The DNA is TGTGCCAGCAGCTTAGGAGGACCCAAAAACATTCAGTACTTC.